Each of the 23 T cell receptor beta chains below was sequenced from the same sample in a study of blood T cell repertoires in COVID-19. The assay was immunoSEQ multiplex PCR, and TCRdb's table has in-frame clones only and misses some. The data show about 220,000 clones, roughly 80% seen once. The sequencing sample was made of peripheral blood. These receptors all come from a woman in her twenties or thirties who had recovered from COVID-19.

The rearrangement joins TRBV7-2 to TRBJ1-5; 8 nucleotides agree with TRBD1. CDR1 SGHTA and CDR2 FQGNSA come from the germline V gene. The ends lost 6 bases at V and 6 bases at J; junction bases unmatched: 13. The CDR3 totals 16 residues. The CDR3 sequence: CASRPAGQGVSQPQHF. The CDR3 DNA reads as TGTGCCAGCAGACCCGCCGGACAGGGCGTAAGTCAGCCCCAGCATTTT.

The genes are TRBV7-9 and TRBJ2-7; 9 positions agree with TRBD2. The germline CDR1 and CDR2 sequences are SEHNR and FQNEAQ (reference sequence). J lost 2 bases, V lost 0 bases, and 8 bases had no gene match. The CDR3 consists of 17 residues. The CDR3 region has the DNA TGTGCCAGCAGCTTAGCAGCGGGGGGACCATTAACCTACGAGCAGTACTTC. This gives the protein CASSLAAGGPLTYEQYF.

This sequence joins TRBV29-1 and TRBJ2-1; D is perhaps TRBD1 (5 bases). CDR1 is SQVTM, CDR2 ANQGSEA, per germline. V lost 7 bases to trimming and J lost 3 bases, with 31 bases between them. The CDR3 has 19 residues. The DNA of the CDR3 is TGCAGCGCCGAAGGGGTAGACGGGCCAAATACATCCGACTACAATGAGCAGTTCTTC. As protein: CSAEGVDGPNTSDYNEQFF.

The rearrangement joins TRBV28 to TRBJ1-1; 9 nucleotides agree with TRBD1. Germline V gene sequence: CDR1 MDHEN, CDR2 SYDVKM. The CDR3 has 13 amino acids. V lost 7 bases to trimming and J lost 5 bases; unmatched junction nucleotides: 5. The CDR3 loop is CASNSQGATEAFF. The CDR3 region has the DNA TGTGCCAGCAACTCACAGGGGGCTACTGAAGCTTTCTTT.

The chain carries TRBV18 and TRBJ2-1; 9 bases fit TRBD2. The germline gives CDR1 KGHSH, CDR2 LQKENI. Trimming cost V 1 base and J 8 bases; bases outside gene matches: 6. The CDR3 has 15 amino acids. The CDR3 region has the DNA TGTGCCAGCTCACCACAAGCTAGCGGGGTCGATGAGCAGTTCTTC. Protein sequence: CASSPQASGVDEQFF. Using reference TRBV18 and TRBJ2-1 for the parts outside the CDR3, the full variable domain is NAGVMQNPRHLVRRRGQEARLRCSPMKGHSHVYWYRQLPEEGLKFMVYLQKENIIDESGMPKERFSAEFPKEGPSILRIQQVVRGDSAAYFCASSPQASGVDEQFFGPGTRLTVL.

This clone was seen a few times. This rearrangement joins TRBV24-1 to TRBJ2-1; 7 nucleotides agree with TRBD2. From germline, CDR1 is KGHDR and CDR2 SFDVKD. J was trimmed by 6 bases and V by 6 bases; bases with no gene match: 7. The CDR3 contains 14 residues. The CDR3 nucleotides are TGTGCCACCAGTACTACAGCGGGAAGCAATGAGCAGTTCTTC. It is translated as CATSTTAGSNEQFF.

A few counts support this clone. The CDR3 DNA reads TGTGCCAGCAGTTCCCCTGACAGGGGTATTGGCTACACCTTC. This sequence encodes CASSSPDRGIGYTF. The J gene is TRBJ1-2, the V gene TRBV27, with TRBD1 identical over 8 bases. Trimming removed 4 bases from V and 7 bases from J; junction bases left unmatched: 8. Per the germline V gene, CDR1 is MNHEY and CDR2 is SMNVEV (reference sequence). The CDR3 consists of 14 residues.

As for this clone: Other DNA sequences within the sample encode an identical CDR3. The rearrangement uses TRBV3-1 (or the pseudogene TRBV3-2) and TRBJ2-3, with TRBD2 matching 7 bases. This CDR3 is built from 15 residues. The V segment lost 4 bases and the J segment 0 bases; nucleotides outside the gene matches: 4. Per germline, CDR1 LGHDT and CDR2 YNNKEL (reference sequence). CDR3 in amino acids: CASSPTSVSTDTQYF. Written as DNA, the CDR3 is TGTGCCAGCAGCCCCACTAGCGTAAGCACAGATACGCAGTATTTT.

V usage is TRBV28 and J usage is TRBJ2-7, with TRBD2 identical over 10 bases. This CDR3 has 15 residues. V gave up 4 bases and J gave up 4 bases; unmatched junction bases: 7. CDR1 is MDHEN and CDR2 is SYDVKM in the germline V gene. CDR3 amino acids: CASSSAAGGLYEQYF. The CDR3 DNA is TGTGCCAGCAGTTCGGCAGCGGGAGGGTTATACGAGCAGTACTTC. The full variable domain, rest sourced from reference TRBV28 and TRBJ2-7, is DVKVTQSSRYLVKRTGEKVFLECVQDMDHENMFWYRQDPGLGLRLIYFSYDVKMKEKGDIPEGYSVSREKKERFSLILESASTNQTSMYLCASSSAAGGLYEQYFGPGTRLTVT.

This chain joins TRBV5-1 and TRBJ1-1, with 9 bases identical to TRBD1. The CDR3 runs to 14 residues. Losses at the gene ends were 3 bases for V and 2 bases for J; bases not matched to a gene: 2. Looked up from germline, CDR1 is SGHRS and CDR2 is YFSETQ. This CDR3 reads CASSSDRGNTEAFF. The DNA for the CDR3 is TGCGCCAGCAGCTCGGACAGGGGCAACACTGAAGCTTTCTTT.

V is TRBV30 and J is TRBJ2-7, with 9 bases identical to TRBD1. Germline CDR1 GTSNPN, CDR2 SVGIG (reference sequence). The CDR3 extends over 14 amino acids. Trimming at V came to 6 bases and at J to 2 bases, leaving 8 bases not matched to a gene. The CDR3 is CACFQGQGPYEQYF. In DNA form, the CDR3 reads TGTGCCTGTTTCCAGGGACAGGGCCCCTACGAGCAGTACTTC.

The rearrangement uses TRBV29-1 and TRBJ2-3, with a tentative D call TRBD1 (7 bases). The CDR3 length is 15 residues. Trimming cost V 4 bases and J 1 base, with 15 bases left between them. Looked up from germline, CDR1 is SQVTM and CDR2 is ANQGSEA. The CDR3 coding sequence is TGCAGCGTTGCAGGGGGGCAAATGGGCACAGATACGCAGTATTTT. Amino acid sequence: CSVAGGQMGTDTQYF.

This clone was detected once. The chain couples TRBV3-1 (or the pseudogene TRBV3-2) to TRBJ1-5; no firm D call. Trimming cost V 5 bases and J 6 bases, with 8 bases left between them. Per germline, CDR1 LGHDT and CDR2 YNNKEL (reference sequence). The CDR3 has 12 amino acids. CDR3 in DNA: TGTGCCAGCAGCGAGGTGGGTCAGCCCCAGCATTTT. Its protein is CASSEVGQPQHF.

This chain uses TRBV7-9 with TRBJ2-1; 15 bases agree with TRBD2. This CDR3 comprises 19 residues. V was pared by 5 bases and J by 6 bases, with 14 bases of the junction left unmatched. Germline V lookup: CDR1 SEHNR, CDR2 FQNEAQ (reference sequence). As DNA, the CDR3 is TGTGCCAGCAGCCCTGGACTAGCGGGAGGGCCGGGAAATAGCAATGAGCAGTTCTTC. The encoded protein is CASSPGLAGGPGNSNEQFF.

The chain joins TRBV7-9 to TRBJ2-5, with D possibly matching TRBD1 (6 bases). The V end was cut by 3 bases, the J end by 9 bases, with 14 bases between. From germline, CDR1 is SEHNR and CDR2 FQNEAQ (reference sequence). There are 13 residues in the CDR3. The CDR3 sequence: CASSLQGPGAQYF. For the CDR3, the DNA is TGTGCCAGCAGCTTGCAGGGCCCAGGGGCCCAGTACTTC.

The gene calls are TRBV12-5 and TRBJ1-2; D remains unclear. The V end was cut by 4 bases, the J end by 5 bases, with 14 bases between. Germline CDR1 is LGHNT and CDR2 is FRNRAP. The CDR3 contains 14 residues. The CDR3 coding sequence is TGTGCTAGTGGTTCTACTCCGGTCGGGTATGGCTACACCTTC. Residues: CASGSTPVGYGYTF.

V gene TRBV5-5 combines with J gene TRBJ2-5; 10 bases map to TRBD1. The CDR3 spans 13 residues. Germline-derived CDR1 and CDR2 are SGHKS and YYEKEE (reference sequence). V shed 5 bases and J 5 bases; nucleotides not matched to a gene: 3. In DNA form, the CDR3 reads TGTGCCAGCAGACCGACAGGGGGCGAGACCCAGTACTTC. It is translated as CASRPTGGETQYF.

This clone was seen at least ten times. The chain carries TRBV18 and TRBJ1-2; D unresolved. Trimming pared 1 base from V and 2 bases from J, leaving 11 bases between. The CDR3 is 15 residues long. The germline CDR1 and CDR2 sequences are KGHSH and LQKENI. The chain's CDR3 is CASSPLERINYGYTF. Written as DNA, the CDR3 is TGTGCCAGCTCACCACTCGAGCGGATAAACTATGGCTACACCTTC.

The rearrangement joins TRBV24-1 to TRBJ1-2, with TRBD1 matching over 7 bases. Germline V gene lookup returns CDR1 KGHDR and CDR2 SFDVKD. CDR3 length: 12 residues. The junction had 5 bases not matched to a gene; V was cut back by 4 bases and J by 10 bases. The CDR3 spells CATSEPGQDYTF. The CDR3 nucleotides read TGTGCCACCAGTGAGCCTGGACAGGACTACACCTTC.

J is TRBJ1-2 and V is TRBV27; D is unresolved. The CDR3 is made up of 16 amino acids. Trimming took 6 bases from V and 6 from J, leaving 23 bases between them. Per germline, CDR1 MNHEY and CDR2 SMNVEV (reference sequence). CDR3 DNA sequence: TGTGCCAGCAGCATTAGCGGGGAGGGAACCAGTGATGGCTACACCTTC. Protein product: CASSISGEGTSDGYTF.

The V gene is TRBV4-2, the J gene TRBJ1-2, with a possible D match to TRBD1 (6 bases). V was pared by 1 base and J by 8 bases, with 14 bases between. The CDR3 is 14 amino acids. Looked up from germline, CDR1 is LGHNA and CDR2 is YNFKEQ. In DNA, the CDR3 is TGTGCCAGCAGCCAAGGGCAGGGGAAGGAGGGCTACACCTTC. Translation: CASSQGQGKEGYTF.

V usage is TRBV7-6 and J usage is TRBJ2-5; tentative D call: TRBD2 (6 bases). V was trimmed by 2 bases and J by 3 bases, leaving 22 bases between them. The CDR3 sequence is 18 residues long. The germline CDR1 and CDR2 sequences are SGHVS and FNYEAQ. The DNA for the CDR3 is TGTGCCAGCAGCTTAATTCACGTCCCCGGGAGTGGGAAAGAGACCCAGTACTTC. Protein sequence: CASSLIHVPGSGKETQYF.

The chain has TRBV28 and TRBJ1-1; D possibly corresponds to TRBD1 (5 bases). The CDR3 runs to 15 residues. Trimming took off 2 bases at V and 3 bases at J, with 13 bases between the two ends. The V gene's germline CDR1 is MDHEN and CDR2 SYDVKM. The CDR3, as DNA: TGTGCCAGCAGTTTAGGGGCGGGGGAGGACACTGAAGCTTTCTTT. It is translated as CASSLGAGEDTEAFF. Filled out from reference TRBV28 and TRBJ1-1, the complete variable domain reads DVKVTQSSRYLVKRTGEKVFLECVQDMDHENMFWYRQDPGLGLRLIYFSYDVKMKEKGDIPEGYSVSREKKERFSLILESASTNQTSMYLCASSLGAGEDTEAFFGQGTRLTVV.